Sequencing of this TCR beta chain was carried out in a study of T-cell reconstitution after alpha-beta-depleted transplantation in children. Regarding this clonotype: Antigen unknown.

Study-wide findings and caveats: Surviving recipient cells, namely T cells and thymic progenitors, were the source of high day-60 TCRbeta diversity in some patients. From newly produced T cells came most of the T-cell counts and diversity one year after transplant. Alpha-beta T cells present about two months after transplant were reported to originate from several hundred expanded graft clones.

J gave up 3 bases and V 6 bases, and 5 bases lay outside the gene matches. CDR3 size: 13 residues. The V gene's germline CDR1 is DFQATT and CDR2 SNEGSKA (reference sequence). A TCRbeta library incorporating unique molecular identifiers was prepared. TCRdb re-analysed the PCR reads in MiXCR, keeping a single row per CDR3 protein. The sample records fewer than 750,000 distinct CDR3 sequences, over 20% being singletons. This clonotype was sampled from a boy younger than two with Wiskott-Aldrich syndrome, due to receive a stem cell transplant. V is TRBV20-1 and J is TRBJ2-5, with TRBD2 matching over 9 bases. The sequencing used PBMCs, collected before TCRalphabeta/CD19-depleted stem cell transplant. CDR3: CSASTSGKETQYF. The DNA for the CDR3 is TGCAGTGCATCGACTAGCGGAAAAGAGACCCAGTACTTC.